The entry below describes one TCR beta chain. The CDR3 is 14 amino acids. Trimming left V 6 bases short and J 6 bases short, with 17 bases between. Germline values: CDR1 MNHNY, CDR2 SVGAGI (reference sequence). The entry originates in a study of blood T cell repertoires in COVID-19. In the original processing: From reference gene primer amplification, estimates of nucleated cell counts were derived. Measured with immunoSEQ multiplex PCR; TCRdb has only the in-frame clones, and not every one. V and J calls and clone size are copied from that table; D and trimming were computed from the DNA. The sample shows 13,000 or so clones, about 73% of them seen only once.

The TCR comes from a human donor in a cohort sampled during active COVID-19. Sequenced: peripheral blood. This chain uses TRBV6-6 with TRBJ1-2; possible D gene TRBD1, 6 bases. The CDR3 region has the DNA TGTGCCAGCAGACGGGACATCTCCTTTAATGGCTACACCTTC. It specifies CASRRDISFNGYTF.